Presented here are 21 T cell receptor beta chains from one specimen sequenced in a study of blood T cell repertoires in COVID-19. Clones were sequenced by immunoSEQ multiplex PCR, and TCRdb holds only the in-frame ones, with some missing. The data show 170,000 or so clones, about 88% seen once. Specimen: PBMCs or T cells enriched from blood (not recorded which). The receptors stem from a woman between 50 and 59 years old who had recovered from COVID-19.

V gene TRBV11-2 combines with J gene TRBJ1-6, with no clear D. CDR3 length: 16 residues. Germline CDR1 is SGHAT and CDR2 is FQNNGV. The V gene lost 0 bases and the J gene lost 10 bases, with 16 bases spanning the gap. The chain's CDR3 is CASSLDMQSARSPLHF. CDR3 DNA sequence: TGTGCCAGCAGCTTAGATATGCAATCTGCACGGTCACCCCTCCACTTT. The whole variable domain, filled in from reference TRBV11-2 and TRBJ1-6, reads EAGVAQSPRYKIIEKRQSVAFWCNPISGHATLYWYQQILGQGPKLLIQFQNNGVVDDSQLPKDRFSAERLKGVDSTLKIQPAKLEDSAVYLCASSLDMQSARSPLHFGNGTRLTVT.

The chain links TRBV6-2 or TRBV6-3 to TRBJ2-7; D assignment may be TRBD1 or TRBD2 (7 bases each). Deletions cut 6 bases from V and 4 bases from J, with 16 bases between. Germline lookup yields CDR1 MNHEY and CDR2 SVGEGT. The CDR3 is made up of 14 amino acids. CDR3 region: CASSRGDSAYEQYF. The CDR3 nucleotides read TGTGCCAGCAGCCGGGGGGACAGTGCGTACGAGCAGTACTTC.

V is TRBV5-4 and J is TRBJ1-2; a weak D match, TRBD1 (6 bases). The CDR3 runs to 13 residues. Trimming left V 4 bases short and J 3 bases short, with 10 bases between. CDR1 SGHNT and CDR2 YYREEE come from the germline V gene (reference sequence). In DNA, the CDR3 is TGTGCCAGCAGCCAGGACAGACACTATGGCTACACCTTC. It encodes CASSQDRHYGYTF.

This rearrangement joins TRBV3-1 (or the pseudogene TRBV3-2) to TRBJ1-1, with D perhaps TRBD1 (5 bases). The V end lost 4 bases, the J end lost 1 base, and 13 bases lay between the germline ends. Germline loops: CDR1 LGHDT, CDR2 YNNKEL (reference sequence). This CDR3 is 15 amino acids long. CDR3 sequence: CASSRPGLKNTEAFF. As DNA, the CDR3 is TGTGCCAGCAGCCGCCCGGGACTTAAGAACACTGAAGCTTTCTTT.

The chain has TRBV19 and TRBJ1-2, with TRBD1 identical over 7 bases. J lost 6 bases, V lost 5 bases, and 9 bases had no gene match. CDR1 and CDR2 (germline): LNHDA, SQIVND (reference sequence). The CDR3 loop spans 14 amino acids. In DNA form, the CDR3 reads TGTGCCAGTAGTCGGCAGGGGGTATTAAATGGCTACACCTTC. Its protein product is CASSRQGVLNGYTF.

The V gene is TRBV6-5, the J gene TRBJ2-7; tentatively, D is TRBD1 (6 bases). CDR1 and CDR2 (germline): MNHEY, SVGAGI. Trimming shortened V by 7 bases and J by 6 bases, and 19 bases separated the two germline ends. This CDR3 has 14 residues. The DNA of the CDR3 is TGTGCCAGCAAGGGGGTGGCGGTTTTATCCGAGCAGTACTTC. Protein sequence: CASKGVAVLSEQYF.

The J gene is TRBJ2-1, the V gene TRBV6-4; D perhaps matches TRBD2 (5 bases). The V end lost 5 bases, the J end lost 0 bases, and 14 bases lay between the germline ends. The CDR3 consists of 16 residues. Germline-derived CDR1 and CDR2 are MRHNA and SNTAGT. CDR3 sequence: CASSRVAPSSYNEQFF. CDR3 DNA sequence: TGTGCCAGCAGTAGGGTAGCGCCAAGCTCCTACAATGAGCAGTTCTTC.

V is TRBV5-4 and J is TRBJ2-1; 13 bases align to TRBD2. V dropped 5 bases and J dropped 5; count of bases not matched to a gene: 7. The CDR3 is 16 residues long. Germline assignment: CDR1 SGHNT and CDR2 YYREEE (reference sequence). Written as DNA, the CDR3 is TGTGCCAGCAGATCCCCGGGACTAGCGGGAAACAATGAGCAGTTCTTC. Encoded protein: CASRSPGLAGNNEQFF.

This chain joins TRBV19 and TRBJ2-3, with 10 nucleotides matching TRBD2. Trimming removed 3 bases from V and 2 bases from J; junction bases left unmatched: 14. Germline-derived CDR1 and CDR2 are LNHDA and SQIVND (reference sequence). The CDR3 is made up of 19 amino acids. CDR3 DNA: TGTGCCAGTAGTATTCTGCGGACTAGCGGAGAGGAACCCACAGATACGCAGTATTTT. Translating gives CASSILRTSGEEPTDTQYF.

The CDR3 here is CASSIYRGLSSPLHF. In DNA form, the CDR3 reads TGTGCCAGCAGCATCTACAGGGGGCTGTCTTCACCCCTCCACTTT. J is TRBJ1-6 and V is TRBV11-3, with 9 bases fitting TRBD1. With V trimmed by 5 bases and J by 9 bases, 8 bases remained unmatched. The length of the CDR3 is 15 residues. The germline V gene has CDR1 SGHNT and CDR2 YENEEA.

The genes are TRBV27 and TRBJ2-5; 7 bases fit TRBD1. Germline CDR1 is MNHEY and CDR2 is SMNVEV (reference sequence). This CDR3 is built from 14 residues. The V and J ends lost 8 bases and 5 bases, in that order; junction bases with no gene match: 11. CDR3 protein: CASRGGTAIETQYF. The CDR3, as DNA: TGTGCCAGCCGAGGTGGGACAGCGATTGAGACCCAGTACTTC.

The chain links TRBV6-5 to TRBJ2-7; TRBD2 aligns across 12 bases. V lost 0 bases and J lost 6; bases outside the gene matches: 3. In germline, CDR1 is MNHEY, CDR2 SVGAGI. There are 15 residues in the CDR3. The CDR3 nucleotides read TGTGCCAGCAGTTACTCCCCGGGACTAGCGGGCGAGCAGTACTTC. It codes for CASSYSPGLAGEQYF.

The V gene is TRBV2, the J gene TRBJ1-2; D is unclear. Germline CDR1 is SNHLY and CDR2 is FYNNEI. Trimming left V 5 bases short and J 4 bases short, with 20 bases between. The CDR3 loop spans 16 amino acids. CDR3 sequence reads: CASSPGERRRGYGYTF. In DNA form, the CDR3 reads TGTGCCAGCAGTCCCGGAGAGAGACGGCGGGGCTATGGCTACACCTTC.

V usage is TRBV7-3 and J usage is TRBJ2-1; weak D call: TRBD2 (6 bases). Germline V gives CDR1 SGHTA, CDR2 FQGTGA. This CDR3 comprises 16 residues. V lost 1 base and J 3 bases, leaving 13 bases between the germline ends. The CDR3 bases are TGTGCCAGCAGCTTAAGGCCGGAGGGCCTCTACAATGAGCAGTTCTTC. Its translation is CASSLRPEGLYNEQFF. Full variable domain (remainder filled in from reference TRBV7-3 and TRBJ2-1): GAGVSQTPSNKVTEKGKYVELRCDPISGHTALYWYRQSLGQGPEFLIYFQGTGAADDSGLPNDRFFAVRPEGSVSTLKIQRTERGDSAVYLCASSLRPEGLYNEQFFGPGTRLTVL.

V is TRBV15 and J is TRBJ1-2; no firm D call. This CDR3 is built from 13 residues. From germline, CDR1 is LNHNV and CDR2 YYDKDF (reference sequence). V lost 3 bases and J 4 bases, leaving 9 bases between the germline ends. Here the CDR3 reads CATSSAGGYGYTF. In DNA, the CDR3 is TGTGCCACCAGCAGCGCGGGAGGCTATGGCTACACCTTC.

The chain has TRBV6-5 and TRBJ1-1; D gene unclear. Trimming shortened V by 6 bases and J by 11 bases, and 19 bases separated the two germline ends. This CDR3 region has 13 residues. Germline CDR1 and CDR2: MNHEY and SVGAGI. DNA of the CDR3: TGTGCCAGCAGCCTCAACCGGGAGGCGGGCGCTTTCTTT. This gives the protein CASSLNREAGAFF.

The chain links TRBV11-2 to TRBJ1-1; D ambiguous. Trimming stripped 1 base from V and 0 bases from J, with 9 bases between. Per the germline V gene, CDR1 is SGHAT and CDR2 is FQNNGV. The CDR3 covers 15 residues. The DNA for the CDR3 is TGTGCCAGCAGCTTAGTCAGGAACATGAACACTGAAGCTTTCTTT. This sequence encodes CASSLVRNMNTEAFF. Full variable domain (outside the CDR3, taken from reference TRBV11-2 and TRBJ1-1): EAGVAQSPRYKIIEKRQSVAFWCNPISGHATLYWYQQILGQGPKLLIQFQNNGVVDDSQLPKDRFSAERLKGVDSTLKIQPAKLEDSAVYLCASSLVRNMNTEAFFGQGTRLTVV.

The rearrangement uses TRBV3-1 (or the pseudogene TRBV3-2) and TRBJ2-1; D might be TRBD2 (6 bases). V was trimmed by 5 bases and J by 2 bases, leaving 13 bases between them. The CDR3 runs to 15 residues. Germline V lookup: CDR1 LGHDT, CDR2 YNNKEL (reference sequence). CDR3 sequence reads: CASSVSGSPYNEQFF. The CDR3 DNA sequence: TGTGCCAGCAGCGTCAGCGGGTCACCCTACAATGAGCAGTTCTTC.

The chain joins TRBV5-1 to TRBJ2-7, with a weak D call TRBD1 (6 bases). The CDR3 is 15 amino acids. Germline V gene lookup returns CDR1 SGHRS and CDR2 YFSETQ. The germline V and J ends were trimmed by 0 bases and 7 bases, with 17 bases remaining between them. Here the CDR3 DNA reads TGCGCCAGCAGCTTGGATGGACAGCCCCCAGGGGAGCAGTACTTC. Translated: CASSLDGQPPGEQYF. The full variable domain, in which reference TRBV5-1 and TRBJ2-7 provide the parts outside the CDR3, is KAGVTQTPRYLIKTRGQQVTLSCSPISGHRSVSWYQQTPGQGLQFLFEYFSETQRNKGNFPGRFSGRQFSNSRSEMNVSTLELGDSALYLCASSLDGQPPGEQYFGPGTRLTVT.

The chain joins TRBV5-4 to TRBJ2-3; 7 bases match TRBD2. The length of the CDR3 is 17 residues. CDR1 is SGHNT, CDR2 YYREEE, per germline (reference sequence). Trimming took 6 bases from V and 0 from J; bases not matched to a gene: 13. The CDR3 DNA follows: TGTGCCAGCAAGGACGCTTGGGCGGGAGCTAGCACAGATACGCAGTATTTT. The encoded protein is CASKDAWAGASTDTQYF. The whole variable domain, remainder taken from reference TRBV5-4 and TRBJ2-3, is ETGVTQSPTHLIKTRGQQVTLRCSSQSGHNTVSWYQQALGQGPQFIFQYYREEENGRGNFPPRFSGLQFPNYSSELNVNALELDDSALYLCASKDAWAGASTDTQYFGPGTRLTVL.

This clone has just one count. This chain connects TRBV27 to TRBJ2-6, with D perhaps matching TRBD1 (6 bases). Trimming removed 4 bases from V and 4 bases from J, with 11 bases in between. CDR1 is MNHEY, CDR2 SMNVEV, per germline (reference sequence). The CDR3 contains 15 residues. Written as DNA, the CDR3 is TGTGCCAGCAGTTCTACCGGGACAGGGGCCAACGTCCTGACTTTC. Protein sequence: CASSSTGTGANVLTF.